These 27 T cell receptor beta chains were all obtained from the same sample, sequenced in a study of blood T cell repertoires in COVID-19 (dated by TCRdb to about 2020). The receptor library was made with the immunoSEQ multiplex PCR assay. The source is immuneACCESS, and TCRdb retained only in-frame sequences with V and J called. Part of the clones is not carried over; for the studies checked, unresolved V genes explain less than half of this, and the remainder is unexplained. The sample table records tens of thousands of clones; about 88% of these occur just once. The top ten clonotypes cover 4% to 5.5% of the sample. Material for sequencing was peripheral blood. The receptors here all came from a man in his forties with acute or convalescent COVID-19.

This clone was seen just once. J is TRBJ2-5 and V is TRBV5-6; D gene uncertain. Germline lookup yields CDR1 SGHDT and CDR2 YYEEEE. V lost 1 base, J lost 3 bases, and 4 bases lay in between. The CDR3 contains 12 residues. CDR3 DNA: TGTGCCAGCAGCTTGCAGGAAGAGACCCAGTACTTC. This sequence encodes CASSLQEETQYF. Looking up the rest from reference TRBV5-6 and TRBJ2-5 gives the full variable domain: DAGVTQSPTHLIKTRGQQVTLRCSPKSGHDTVSWYQQALGQGPQFIFQYYEEEERQRGNFPDRFSGHQFPNYSSELNVNALLLGDSALYLCASSLQEETQYFGPGTRLLVL.

The chain has TRBV3-1 (or the pseudogene TRBV3-2) and TRBJ1-1, with D hard to call. The germline gives CDR1 LGHDT, CDR2 YNNKEL (reference sequence). This CDR3 has 15 amino acids. Trimming took off 4 bases at V and 6 bases at J, with 18 bases between the two ends. The CDR3 protein is CASSPTGSGVSEAFF. CDR3 nucleotide sequence: TGTGCCAGCAGCCCGACCGGGAGTGGGGTCTCTGAAGCTTTCTTT.

The chain employs TRBV19 and TRBJ2-7, with TRBD1 as a possible D gene (6 bases). CDR3 length equals 15 residues. Germline V gene data show CDR1 as LNHDA and CDR2 as SQIVND (reference sequence). V was pared by 8 bases and J by 5 bases, with 22 bases between. The CDR3 is CASQTVGGALNEQYF. In DNA, the CDR3 is TGTGCCAGTCAGACGGTAGGGGGAGCCTTGAACGAGCAGTACTTC.

The chain uses TRBV5-1 and TRBJ2-5, with TRBD1 as a possible D gene (6 bases). The CDR3 has 17 amino acids. V was clipped by 0 bases and J by 4 bases, with 19 bases between them. CDR1 is SGHRS, CDR2 YFSETQ, per germline. CDR3 sequence: CASSLAGRGASTETQYF. DNA for the CDR3: TGCGCCAGCAGCTTGGCGGGCAGGGGTGCCTCGACAGAGACCCAGTACTTC.

This chain uses TRBV30 with TRBJ1-3, with TRBD1 identical over 10 bases. The J segment lost 3 bases and the V segment lost 7 bases, leaving 6 bases of the junction unmatched. CDR1 and CDR2 from the germline V gene are GTSNPN and SVGIG (reference sequence). This CDR3 has 14 residues. DNA for the CDR3: TGTGCCTTTACGACAGGGGGCTTTGGAAACACCATATATTTT. Encoded protein: CAFTTGGFGNTIYF.

The gene calls are TRBV19 and TRBJ2-7; TRBD2 matches at 14 bases. With 7 bases clipped from V and 2 bases from J, the junction kept 10 bases outside the gene matches. The CDR3 consists of 17 residues. Per the germline V gene, CDR1 is LNHDA and CDR2 is SQIVND (reference sequence). The CDR3 bases are TGTGCCAGTACCCAGGGACTAGCGGGAGATAGGACCTACGAGCAGTACTTC. It is translated as CASTQGLAGDRTYEQYF.

This clone appeared a single time. This chain links TRBV9 with TRBJ1-1, with D possibly matching TRBD1 (5 bases). This CDR3 has 13 residues. V was shortened by 2 bases and J by 4 bases, with 9 bases between the two germline ends. Germline V lookup: CDR1 SGDLS, CDR2 YYNGEE. In DNA, the CDR3 is TGTGCCAGCAGCGTGGGGGGTGCCACTGAAGCTTTCTTT. Translated, it gives CASSVGGATEAFF.

The V call is TRBV25-1, the J call TRBJ1-6; no clear D gene. V was shortened by 4 bases and J by 9 bases, with 4 bases between the two germline ends. Germline V gene sequence: CDR1 MGHDK, CDR2 SYGVNS. The CDR3 length is 11 residues. The CDR3 nucleotides are TGTGCCAGCAGTGCAGGTTCACCCCTCCACTTT. Translated: CASSAGSPLHF. The complete variable domain, with remaining parts taken from reference TRBV25-1 and TRBJ1-6, reads EADIYQTPRYLVIGTGKKITLECSQTMGHDKMYWYQQDPGMELHLIHYSYGVNSTEKGDLSSESTVSRIRTEHFPLTLESARPSHTSQYLCASSAGSPLHFGNGTRLTVT.

The rearrangement links TRBV4-3 to TRBJ1-4; 10 nucleotides agree with TRBD1. Germline V gene sequence: CDR1 LGHNA, CDR2 YSLEER. The CDR3 is 15 amino acids. V dropped 1 base and J dropped 6; count of bases not matched to a gene: 2. The CDR3 nucleotides are TGCGCCAGCAGCCAAGGACAGGGGGCACATGAAAAACTGTTTTTT. Translation gives CASSQGQGAHEKLFF.

CDR3 protein: CASSGGQGPYGYTF. Here the CDR3 DNA reads TGTGCCAGCAGCGGGGGACAGGGTCCCTATGGCTACACCTTC. This chain joins TRBV9 and TRBJ1-2; 9 bases agree with TRBD1. The CDR3 extends over 14 amino acids. The trim removed 3 bases at V and 4 bases at J, leaving 4 bases unmatched. Germline CDR1 reads SGDLS; CDR2 reads YYNGEE.

The gene calls are TRBV10-1 and TRBJ2-4; 8 nucleotides agree with TRBD1. This CDR3 has 13 amino acids. Looked up from germline, CDR1 is WNHNN and CDR2 is SYGVQD (reference sequence). The ends lost 2 bases at V and 6 bases at J; junction bases unmatched: 0. The CDR3 loop is CASSEGQGNIQYF. The CDR3 bases are TGCGCCAGCAGTGAGGGACAGGGAAACATTCAGTACTTC.

This rearrangement joins TRBV7-2 to TRBJ2-3; D is unresolved. CDR3 length equals 13 residues. Germline values: CDR1 SGHTA, CDR2 FQGNSA. Trimming took off 7 bases at V and 2 bases at J, with 10 bases between the two ends. In DNA, the CDR3 is TGTGCCAGCACCAGAGGTGACACAGATACGCAGTATTTT. Its translation is CASTRGDTDTQYF.

The CDR3, as DNA: TGTGCCAGCAGCAAAGCATCGGGGGATGAGCAGTACTTC. Translating gives CASSKASGDEQYF. This rearrangement joins TRBV13 to TRBJ2-7; tentative D call: TRBD2 (6 bases). V lost 5 bases and J lost 7, with 15 bases in between. In germline, CDR1 is PRHDT, CDR2 FYEKMQ (reference sequence). This CDR3 has 13 amino acids.

The chain employs TRBV10-3 and TRBJ1-1; possibly TRBD1 for D (6 bases). Looked up from germline, CDR1 is ENHRY and CDR2 is SYGVKD. V was shortened by 6 bases and J by 7 bases, with 9 bases between the two germline ends. The CDR3 length is 11 residues. The CDR3 DNA sequence: TGTGCCATCAGATCGACAGGTGAAGCTTTCTTT. Translated: CAIRSTGEAFF.

The rearrangement uses TRBV9 and TRBJ1-4, with 7 nucleotides matching TRBD1. Trimming removed 4 bases from V and 7 bases from J; junction bases left unmatched: 10. Germline loops: CDR1 SGDLS, CDR2 YYNGEE. CDR3 length: 15 amino acids. CDR3 residues: CASSPQGPDGEKLFF. CDR3 nucleotide sequence: TGTGCCAGCAGCCCACAGGGGCCGGATGGTGAAAAACTGTTTTTT.

The rearrangement joins TRBV5-5 to TRBJ1-2, with 10 bases aligning to TRBD1. The V gene end was trimmed by 2 bases and the J gene end by 2 bases; junction bases not matched to a gene: 12. Germline V lookup: CDR1 SGHKS, CDR2 YYEKEE (reference sequence). This CDR3 comprises 18 residues. The CDR3 bases are TGTGCCAGCAGCTTTGGGATGATAAGGGGACAGGGGAACTATGGCTACACCTTC. Translated, it gives CASSFGMIRGQGNYGYTF.

The V call is TRBV5-5, the J call TRBJ1-2, with TRBD1 matching over 7 bases. This CDR3 has 14 amino acids. Trimming at V came to 2 bases and at J to 4 bases, leaving 5 bases not matched to a gene. Per the germline V gene, CDR1 is SGHKS and CDR2 is YYEKEE (reference sequence). CDR3 amino acids: CASSLGGASYGYTF. As DNA, the CDR3 is TGTGCCAGCAGCTTAGGGGGCGCGAGCTATGGCTACACCTTC. Variable domain in full (rest from reference TRBV5-5 and TRBJ1-2): DAGVTQSPTHLIKTRGQQVTLRCSPISGHKSVSWYQQVLGQGPQFIFQYYEKEERGRGNFPDRFSARQFPNYSSELNVNALLLGDSALYLCASSLGGASYGYTFGSGTRLTVV.

This sequence joins TRBV19 and TRBJ1-3; weak D call: TRBD1 (6 bases). Germline CDR1 LNHDA, CDR2 SQIVND (reference sequence). The V end lost 5 bases, the J end lost 4 bases, and 12 bases lay between the germline ends. The CDR3 is made up of 14 amino acids. The CDR3 reads CASSFRDRGNTIYF. As DNA, the CDR3 is TGTGCCAGTAGTTTTCGAGACAGGGGAAACACCATATATTTT. Filled out from reference TRBV19 and TRBJ1-3, the complete variable domain reads DGGITQSPKYLFRKEGQNVTLSCEQNLNHDAMYWYRQDPGQGLRLIYYSQIVNDFQKGDIAEGYSVSREKKESFPLTVTSAQKNPTAFYLCASSFRDRGNTIYFGEGSWLTVV.

This rearrangement joins TRBV20-1 to TRBJ2-1; D might be TRBD2 (6 bases). Germline V CDR1 and CDR2: DFQATT, SNEGSKA (reference sequence). This CDR3 has 16 amino acids. V gave up 3 bases and J gave up 9 bases, with 24 bases separating them. The DNA of the CDR3 is TGCAGTGCTAGTGCACCCCAGGTGTGGGGGGAGCTTGAGCAGTTCTTC. Amino acid sequence: CSASAPQVWGELEQFF.

This chain connects TRBV11-2 to TRBJ2-5; TRBD2 agrees at 10 bases. CDR1 is SGHAT, CDR2 FQNNGV, per germline. After removal of 2 bases from V and 7 bases from J, the junction contained 7 bases not matched to a gene. The CDR3 sequence is 15 residues long. Here the CDR3 reads CASSLLAGATRTQYF. For the CDR3, the DNA is TGTGCCAGCAGCTTACTAGCGGGGGCCACTCGGACCCAGTACTTC.

This chain links TRBV9 with TRBJ1-3; D possibly corresponds to TRBD1 (5 bases). V shed 3 bases and J shed 2 bases, with 12 bases lying between them. The CDR3 has 15 amino acids. The germline V gene has CDR1 SGDLS and CDR2 YYNGEE. The CDR3 protein is CASSAEGDPGNTIYF. The CDR3 coding sequence is TGTGCCAGCAGCGCCGAAGGGGATCCTGGAAACACCATATATTTT. The full variable domain, with the rest looked up from reference TRBV9 and TRBJ1-3, is DSGVTQTPKHLITATGQRVTLRCSPRSGDLSVYWYQQSLDQGLQFLIQYYNGEERAKGNILERFSAQQFPDLHSELNLSSLELGDSALYFCASSAEGDPGNTIYFGEGSWLTVV.

This clone occurred many times. The rearrangement links TRBV6-4 to TRBJ2-1; 9 bases are shared with TRBD2. Germline V gene sequence: CDR1 MRHNA, CDR2 SNTAGT. V shed 3 bases, J shed 4 bases, and the junction held 4 bases outside the gene matches. There are 15 residues in the CDR3. The CDR3 loop reads CASSEAGGPYNEQFF. CDR3 nucleotides: TGTGCCAGCAGTGAGGCGGGAGGGCCGTACAATGAGCAGTTCTTC.

This clone was counted a single time. At the DNA level, this CDR3 is encoded by other sequences in the same sample as well. V is TRBV12-3 or TRBV12-4 and J is TRBJ1-5; 8 bases map to TRBD1. This CDR3 has 13 amino acids. The J segment lost 4 bases and the V segment lost 6 bases, leaving 2 bases of the junction unmatched. The CDR3 region is CASSRQGNQPQHF. In nucleotides, the CDR3 is TGTGCCAGCAGCAGACAGGGGAATCAGCCCCAGCATTTT.

V gene TRBV5-1 combines with J gene TRBJ2-2; 7 bases are a match to TRBD2. This CDR3 has 16 residues. The V segment lost 4 bases and the J segment 5 bases; nucleotides outside the gene matches: 11. In germline, CDR1 is SGHRS, CDR2 YFSETQ. The CDR3 DNA follows: TGCGCCAGCAGCGACGTCCCGATCGGGGGGACCGGGGAGCTGTTTTTT. Protein: CASSDVPIGGTGELFF.

This clone was detected only once. The rearrangement links TRBV9 to TRBJ2-5; 9 bases match TRBD1. V was clipped by 1 base and J by 5 bases; unmatched bases: 9. The germline V gene has CDR1 SGDLS and CDR2 YYNGEE. This CDR3 has 16 residues. CDR3 region: CASSVQGTGISETQYF. DNA for the CDR3: TGTGCCAGCAGCGTACAAGGGACAGGGATTTCGGAGACCCAGTACTTC.

The V call is TRBV9, the J call TRBJ2-1, with TRBD2 identical over 13 bases. Germline CDR1 is SGDLS and CDR2 is YYNGEE. V shed 4 bases, J shed 12 bases, and the junction held 10 bases outside the gene matches. The CDR3 extends over 15 amino acids. The CDR3 DNA is TGTGCCAGCAGCCCGCGGACTAGCGGGAGTTCAGGGCAGTTCTTC. Amino acids: CASSPRTSGSSGQFF.

The chain is built from TRBV9 and TRBJ2-1; D uncertain. The V gene's germline CDR1 is SGDLS and CDR2 YYNGEE. With 4 bases removed from V and 6 bases from J, the gap between germline ends came to 14 bases. This CDR3 region has 14 residues. The DNA for the CDR3 is TGTGCCAGCAGCCCCCGGCTAGGTCTCAATGAGCAGTTCTTC. This translates into CASSPRLGLNEQFF.